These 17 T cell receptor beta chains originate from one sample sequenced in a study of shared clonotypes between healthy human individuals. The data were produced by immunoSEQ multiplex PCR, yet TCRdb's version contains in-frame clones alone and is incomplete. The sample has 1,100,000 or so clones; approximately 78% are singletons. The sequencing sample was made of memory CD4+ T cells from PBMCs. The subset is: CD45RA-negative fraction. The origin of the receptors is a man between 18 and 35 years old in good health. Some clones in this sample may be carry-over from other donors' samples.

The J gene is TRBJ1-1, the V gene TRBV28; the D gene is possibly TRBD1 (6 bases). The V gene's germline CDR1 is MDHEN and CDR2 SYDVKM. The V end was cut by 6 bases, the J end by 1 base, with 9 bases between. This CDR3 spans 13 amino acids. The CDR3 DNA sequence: TGTGCCAGCAGACAGGGCGGGAACACTGAAGCTTTCTTT. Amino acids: CASRQGGNTEAFF.

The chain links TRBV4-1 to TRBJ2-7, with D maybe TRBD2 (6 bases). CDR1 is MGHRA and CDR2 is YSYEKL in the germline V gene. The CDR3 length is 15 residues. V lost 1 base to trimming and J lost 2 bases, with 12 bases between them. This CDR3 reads CASSQVLAFPYEQYF. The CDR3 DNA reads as TGCGCCAGCAGCCAAGTTCTAGCGTTTCCCTACGAGCAGTACTTC.

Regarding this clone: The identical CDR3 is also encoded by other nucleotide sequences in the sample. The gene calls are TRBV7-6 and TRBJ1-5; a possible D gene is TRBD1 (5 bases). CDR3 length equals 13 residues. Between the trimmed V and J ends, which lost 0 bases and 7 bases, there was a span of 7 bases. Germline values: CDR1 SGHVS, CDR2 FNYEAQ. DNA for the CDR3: TGTGCCAGCAGCTTAGCAGGGGACCAGCCCCAGCATTTT. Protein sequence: CASSLAGDQPQHF.

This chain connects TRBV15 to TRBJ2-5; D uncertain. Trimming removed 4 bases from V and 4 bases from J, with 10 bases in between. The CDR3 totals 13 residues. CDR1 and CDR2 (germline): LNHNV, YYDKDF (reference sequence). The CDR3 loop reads CATSNRKGETQYF. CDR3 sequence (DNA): TGTGCCACCAGCAACCGGAAGGGAGAGACCCAGTACTTC.

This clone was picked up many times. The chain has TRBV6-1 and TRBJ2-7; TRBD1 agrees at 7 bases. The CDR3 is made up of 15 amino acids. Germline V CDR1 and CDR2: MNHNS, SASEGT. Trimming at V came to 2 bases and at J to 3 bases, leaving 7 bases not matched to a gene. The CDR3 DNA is TGTGCCAGCAGTGAAATGGGACAGTTAATCTACGAGCAGTACTTC. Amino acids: CASSEMGQLIYEQYF.

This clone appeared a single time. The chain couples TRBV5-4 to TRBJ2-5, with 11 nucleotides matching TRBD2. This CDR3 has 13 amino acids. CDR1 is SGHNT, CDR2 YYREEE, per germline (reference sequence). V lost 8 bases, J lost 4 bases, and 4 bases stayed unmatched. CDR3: CASSGRARETQYF. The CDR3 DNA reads TGTGCCAGTAGCGGGAGGGCAAGAGAGACCCAGTACTTC.

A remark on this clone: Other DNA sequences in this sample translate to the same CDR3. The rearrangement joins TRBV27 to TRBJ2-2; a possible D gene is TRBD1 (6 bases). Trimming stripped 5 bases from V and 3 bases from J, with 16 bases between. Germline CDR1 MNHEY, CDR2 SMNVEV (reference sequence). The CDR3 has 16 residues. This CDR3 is CASSKTGTQYTGELFF. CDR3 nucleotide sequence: TGTGCCAGCAGTAAAACCGGGACACAATACACCGGGGAGCTGTTTTTT.

CDR3 nucleotides: TGCGCCAGCAGCTTGGGACTAGCGTACAATGAGCAGTTCTTC. This gives the protein CASSLGLAYNEQFF. The chain joins TRBV5-1 to TRBJ2-1; 8 nucleotides match TRBD2. The V and J ends lost 0 bases and 4 bases, in that order; junction bases with no gene match: 0. The V gene's germline CDR1 is SGHRS and CDR2 YFSETQ. There are 14 residues in the CDR3. Filled out from reference TRBV5-1 and TRBJ2-1, the complete variable domain reads KAGVTQTPRYLIKTRGQQVTLSCSPISGHRSVSWYQQTPGQGLQFLFEYFSETQRNKGNFPGRFSGRQFSNSRSEMNVSTLELGDSALYLCASSLGLAYNEQFFGPGTRLTVL.

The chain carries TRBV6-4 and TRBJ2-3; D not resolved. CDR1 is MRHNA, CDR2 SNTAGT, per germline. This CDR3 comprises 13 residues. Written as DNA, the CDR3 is TGTGCTACGTCCCTGGAAGGCACAGATACGCAGTATTTT. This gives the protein CATSLEGTDTQYF.

CDR3 amino acids: CASSLQTGRLNTEAFF. CDR3 coding DNA: TGTGCCAGCAGCCTCCAGACAGGGAGATTGAACACTGAAGCTTTCTTT. The J gene is TRBJ1-1, the V gene TRBV2, with 7 bases that match TRBD1. J gave up 0 bases and V 6 bases, and 10 bases lay outside the gene matches. Germline V gene sequence: CDR1 SNHLY, CDR2 FYNNEI. This CDR3 has 16 residues.

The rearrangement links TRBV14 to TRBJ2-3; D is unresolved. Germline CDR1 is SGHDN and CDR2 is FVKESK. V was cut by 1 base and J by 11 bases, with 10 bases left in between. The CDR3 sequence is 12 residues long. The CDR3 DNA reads TGTGCCAGCAGCCAAGCGCCGGGCGAGCAGTATTTT. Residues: CASSQAPGEQYF.

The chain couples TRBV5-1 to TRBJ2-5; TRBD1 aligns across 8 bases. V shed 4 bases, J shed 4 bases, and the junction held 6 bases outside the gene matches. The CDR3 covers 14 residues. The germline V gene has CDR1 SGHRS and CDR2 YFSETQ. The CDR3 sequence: CASSGGTGGETQYF. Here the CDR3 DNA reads TGCGCCAGCAGCGGGGGGACAGGAGGAGAGACCCAGTACTTC.

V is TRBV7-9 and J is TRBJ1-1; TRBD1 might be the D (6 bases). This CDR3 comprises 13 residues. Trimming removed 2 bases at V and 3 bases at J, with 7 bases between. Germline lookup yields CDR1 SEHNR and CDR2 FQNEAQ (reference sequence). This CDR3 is CASSLYRDTEAFF. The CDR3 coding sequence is TGTGCCAGCAGCTTATACAGGGACACTGAAGCTTTCTTT.

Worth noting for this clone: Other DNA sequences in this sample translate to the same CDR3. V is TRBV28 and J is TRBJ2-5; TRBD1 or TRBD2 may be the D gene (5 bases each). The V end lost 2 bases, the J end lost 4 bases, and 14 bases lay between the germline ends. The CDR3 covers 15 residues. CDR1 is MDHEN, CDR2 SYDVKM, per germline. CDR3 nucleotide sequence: TGTGCCAGCAGTTTAAGAGGGGCGGGTCGAGAGACCCAGTACTTC. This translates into CASSLRGAGRETQYF.

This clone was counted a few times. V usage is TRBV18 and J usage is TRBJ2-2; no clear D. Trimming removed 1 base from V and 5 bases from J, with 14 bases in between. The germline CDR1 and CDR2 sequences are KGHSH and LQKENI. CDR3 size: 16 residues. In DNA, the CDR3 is TGTGCCAGCTCACCACGAGACGCGGCTGAGACCGGGGAGCTGTTTTTT. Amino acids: CASSPRDAAETGELFF.

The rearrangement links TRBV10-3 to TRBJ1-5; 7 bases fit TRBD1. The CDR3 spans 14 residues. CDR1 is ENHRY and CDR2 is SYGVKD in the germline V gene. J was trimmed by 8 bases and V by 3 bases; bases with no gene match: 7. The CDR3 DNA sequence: TGTGCCATCAGTGATAACAGGGGCACGGAGCCCCAGCATTTT. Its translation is CAISDNRGTEPQHF.

The CDR3 is CASSLQGPNYGYTF. CDR3 bases: TGTGCCAGCAGCCTACAGGGTCCAAACTATGGCTACACCTTC. The gene calls are TRBV11-1 and TRBJ1-2, with D possibly matching TRBD1 (6 bases). Trimming shortened V by 5 bases and J by 2 bases, and 12 bases separated the two germline ends. The CDR3 sequence is 14 residues long. The germline V gene encodes CDR1 SGHAT and CDR2 FQDESV (reference sequence).